Following are 3 T cell receptor beta chains from one sample sequenced in a study of blood T cell repertoires in COVID-19. Assay used: immunoSEQ multiplex PCR; TCRdb lists only in-frame clones, some missing. The data contain around 250,000 clones, about 83% of them seen just once; the ten biggest clones take up 5% to 6%. The sequenced material came from peripheral blood. The receptors come from a woman at least 80 years old with COVID-19, enrolled during active disease.

The V and J genes are TRBV5-1 and TRBJ1-2; D may be TRBD1 (5 bases). The V end was cut by 3 bases, the J end by 2 bases, with 8 bases between. The germline V gene encodes CDR1 SGHRS and CDR2 YFSETQ. This CDR3 contains 13 residues. The CDR3: CASSSDNNYGYTF. In DNA form, the CDR3 reads TGCGCCAGCAGCTCGGACAACAACTATGGCTACACCTTC.

V gene TRBV7-9 combines with J gene TRBJ2-1, with D perhaps TRBD2 (6 bases). This CDR3 has 15 amino acids. Per germline, CDR1 SEHNR and CDR2 FQNEAQ (reference sequence). V was cut by 5 bases and J by 7 bases, with 18 bases left in between. CDR3: CASSVRVGRGNEQFF. Written as DNA, the CDR3 is TGTGCCAGCAGCGTCAGGGTCGGCCGGGGGAATGAGCAGTTCTTC. Supplemented by reference TRBV7-9 and TRBJ2-1, the full variable domain reads DTGVSQNPRHKITKRGQNVTFRCDPISEHNRLYWYRQTLGQGPEFLTYFQNEAQLEKSRLLSDRFSAERPKGSFSTLEIQRTEQGDSAMYLCASSVRVGRGNEQFFGPGTRLTVL.

This clone was seen only once. The V call is TRBV18, the J call TRBJ1-4; TRBD1 aligns across 9 bases. The germline V gene encodes CDR1 KGHSH and CDR2 LQKENI. CDR3 length: 14 residues. The V and J ends lost 6 bases and 7 bases, in that order; junction bases with no gene match: 6. The CDR3 here is CASSPGTGSEKLFF. CDR3 DNA sequence: TGTGCCAGCTCGCCCGGGACAGGGAGTGAAAAACTGTTTTTT.